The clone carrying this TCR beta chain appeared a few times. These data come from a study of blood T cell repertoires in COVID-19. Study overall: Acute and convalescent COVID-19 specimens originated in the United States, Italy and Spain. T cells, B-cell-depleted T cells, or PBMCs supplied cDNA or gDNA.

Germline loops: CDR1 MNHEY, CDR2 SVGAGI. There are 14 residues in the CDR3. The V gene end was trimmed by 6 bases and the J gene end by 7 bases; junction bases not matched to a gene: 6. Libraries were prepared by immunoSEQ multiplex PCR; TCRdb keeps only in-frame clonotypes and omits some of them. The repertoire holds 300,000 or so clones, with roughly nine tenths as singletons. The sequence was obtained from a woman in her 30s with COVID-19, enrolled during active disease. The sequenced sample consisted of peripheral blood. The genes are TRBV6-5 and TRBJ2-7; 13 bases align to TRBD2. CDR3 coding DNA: TGTGCCAGCAGGTCTCCGGGACTAGCGGGAGAGCAGTACTTC. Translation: CASRSPGLAGEQYF.